These 31 T cell receptor beta chains originate from one sample sequenced in a study of cytomegalovirus exposure and HLA in healthy donors. Use of 60 Vbeta and 13 Jbeta primers characterized the PCR. Assay used: immunoSEQ multiplex PCR; TCRdb lists only in-frame clones, some missing. The sample records over 100,000 clones, approximately 60% being singletons. The specimen was PBMCs. These receptors were collected from a woman in her twenties or thirties in good health and CMV-seronegative.

The rearrangement joins TRBV7-2 to TRBJ1-1; D is ambiguous. With 5 bases removed from V and 4 bases from J, the gap between germline ends came to 14 bases. CDR1 is SGHTA and CDR2 is FQGNSA in the germline V gene. This CDR3 region has 14 residues. The CDR3 sequence: CASSPTGGRTEAFF. DNA of the CDR3: TGTGCCAGCAGCCCAACGGGAGGACGCACTGAAGCTTTCTTT. Full variable domain (outside the CDR3, taken from reference TRBV7-2 and TRBJ1-1): GAGVSQSPSNKVTEKGKDVELRCDPISGHTALYWYRQSLGQGLEFLIYFQGNSAPDKSGLPSDRFSAERTGGSVSTLTIQRTQQEDSAVYLCASSPTGGRTEAFFGQGTRLTVV.

The chain links TRBV30 to TRBJ1-2; 8 bases are shared with TRBD1. V lost 5 bases and J lost 4; bases outside the gene matches: 9. The CDR3 runs to 14 residues. CDR1 is GTSNPN, CDR2 SVGIG, per germline (reference sequence). CDR3: CAWDPGQAIYGYTF. For the CDR3, the DNA is TGTGCCTGGGATCCGGGACAGGCGATCTATGGCTACACCTTC.

The chain uses TRBV5-6 and TRBJ2-7; no clear D gene. CDR3 length equals 11 residues. Trimming cost V 4 bases and J 3 bases, with 5 bases left between them. Germline CDR1 is SGHDT and CDR2 is YYEEEE. Written as DNA, the CDR3 is TGTGCCAGCAGCCTAGGCTACGAGCAGTACTTC. Its translation is CASSLGYEQYF.

V usage is TRBV5-1 and J usage is TRBJ2-5; 10 bases align to TRBD2. Germline lookup yields CDR1 SGHRS and CDR2 YFSETQ. Germline trimming cut 1 base from V and 2 bases from J; bases unmatched to any gene: 11. The CDR3 extends over 18 amino acids. The CDR3 spells CASSLYPSGSSMQETQYF. The CDR3, as DNA: TGCGCCAGCAGCTTGTATCCTAGCGGGAGTTCTATGCAAGAGACCCAGTACTTC. The full variable domain, rest sourced from reference TRBV5-1 and TRBJ2-5, is KAGVTQTPRYLIKTRGQQVTLSCSPISGHRSVSWYQQTPGQGLQFLFEYFSETQRNKGNFPGRFSGRQFSNSRSEMNVSTLELGDSALYLCASSLYPSGSSMQETQYFGPGTRLLVL.

The sample holds a few counts of this clone. The rearrangement links TRBV6-1 to TRBJ2-7, with TRBD2 matching 7 bases. Germline V gives CDR1 MNHNS, CDR2 SASEGT. The CDR3 is 14 residues long. Trimming cost V 5 bases and J 4 bases; bases outside gene matches: 8. The CDR3 sequence: CASSPPGLTYEQYF. Here the CDR3 DNA reads TGTGCCAGCAGTCCCCCGGGACTAACTTACGAGCAGTACTTC.

V gene TRBV6-1 combines with J gene TRBJ2-7; tentatively, D is TRBD2 (6 bases). This CDR3 contains 14 residues. The germline V gene has CDR1 MNHNS and CDR2 SASEGT. Between the trimmed V and J ends, which lost 9 bases and 1 base, there was a span of 16 bases. The CDR3 DNA sequence: TGTGCCAGTGGGGGAGGATTCCCATCCTACGAGCAGTACTTC. This translates into CASGGGFPSYEQYF.

The chain joins TRBV6-1 to TRBJ1-5, with D perhaps matching TRBD1 (5 bases). The V gene's germline CDR1 is MNHNS and CDR2 SASEGT. The V end was cut by 1 base, the J end by 1 base, with 11 bases between. This CDR3 is 16 amino acids long. The CDR3 DNA reads as TGTGCCAGCAGTGAAGGGTCAGGGAAGAGCAATCAGCCCCAGCATTTT. It yields the protein CASSEGSGKSNQPQHF.

As for this clone: This same CDR3 is encoded by further DNA sequences in the sample. The rearrangement joins TRBV18 to TRBJ2-2, with 7 bases identical to TRBD1. Looked up from germline, CDR1 is KGHSH and CDR2 is LQKENI. The V gene end was trimmed by 3 bases and the J gene end by 5 bases; junction bases not matched to a gene: 6. This CDR3 has 15 amino acids. CDR3 in DNA: TGTGCCAGCTCACCGCTACAGGGGCGGACCGGGGAGCTGTTTTTT. This encodes CASSPLQGRTGELFF.

This clone was counted once. V is TRBV9 and J is TRBJ2-2; D gene ambiguous. Trimming shortened V by 4 bases and J by 5 bases, and 15 bases separated the two germline ends. There are 15 residues in the CDR3. Per the germline V gene, CDR1 is SGDLS and CDR2 is YYNGEE. The chain's CDR3 is CASSPRQSRTGELFF. The DNA for the CDR3 is TGTGCCAGCAGCCCCCGCCAAAGCCGAACCGGGGAGCTGTTTTTT.

The chain has TRBV7-2 and TRBJ1-4; tentative D call: TRBD1 (6 bases). This CDR3 comprises 15 residues. From germline, CDR1 is SGHTA and CDR2 FQGNSA. V lost 1 base and J 5 bases, leaving 11 bases between the germline ends. CDR3 amino acids: CASSLEWTANEKLFF. The CDR3 nucleotides are TGTGCCAGCAGCTTAGAGTGGACAGCAAATGAAAAACTGTTTTTT.

The chain carries TRBV7-9 and TRBJ1-2; D is unresolved. V was pared by 1 base and J by 4 bases, with 7 bases between. Per the germline V gene, CDR1 is SEHNR and CDR2 is FQNEAQ (reference sequence). CDR3 length: 13 amino acids. CDR3 sequence: CASSLGSSYGYTF. Written as DNA, the CDR3 is TGTGCCAGCAGCTTAGGTTCCTCCTATGGCTACACCTTC.

The V gene is TRBV7-9, the J gene TRBJ2-3; 9 bases align to TRBD1. This CDR3 is 16 amino acids long. The ends lost 2 bases at V and 6 bases at J; junction bases unmatched: 9. Germline-derived CDR1 and CDR2 are SEHNR and FQNEAQ (reference sequence). The CDR3 nucleotides read TGTGCCAGCAGCTTAATCAAAGGACAGGGGTTGGATACGCAGTATTTT. Translation: CASSLIKGQGLDTQYF.

This rearrangement joins TRBV4-2 to TRBJ2-1; 9 bases map to TRBD2. Germline-derived CDR1 and CDR2 are LGHNA and YNFKEQ. The CDR3 covers 16 residues. Trimming took 0 bases from V and 2 from J; bases not matched to a gene: 2. CDR3 sequence reads: CASSQDPSGAYNEQFF. CDR3 DNA sequence: TGTGCCAGCAGCCAAGATCCTAGCGGGGCCTACAATGAGCAGTTCTTC.

The rearrangement joins TRBV19 to TRBJ2-7, with TRBD2 identical over 7 bases. Germline V gives CDR1 LNHDA, CDR2 SQIVND (reference sequence). The CDR3 runs to 14 residues. Trimming at V came to 3 bases and at J to 0 bases, leaving 2 bases not matched to a gene. CDR3 nucleotides: TGTGCCAGTAGTATGGGGGGGAGCTCCTACGAGCAGTACTTC. Its translation: CASSMGGSSYEQYF.

The CDR3 DNA reads as TGTGCCTGGGCCAGGGGTATCGGGGAGCTGTTTTTT. Encoded protein: CAWARGIGELFF. This chain connects TRBV30 to TRBJ2-2; D is possibly TRBD1 (6 bases). The germline gives CDR1 GTSNPN, CDR2 SVGIG (reference sequence). The V end lost 5 bases, the J end lost 7 bases, and 11 bases lay between the germline ends. The CDR3 length is 12 residues.

This chain connects TRBV29-1 to TRBJ2-1; TRBD2 agrees at 9 bases. Unmatched junction bases numbered 7, after V lost 3 bases and J lost 7 bases. CDR3 length: 14 amino acids. Germline V gene lookup returns CDR1 SQVTM and CDR2 ANQGSEA. This chain's CDR3 is CSVDLAGAGNEQFF. CDR3 sequence (DNA): TGCAGCGTTGATTTAGCGGGAGCGGGGAATGAGCAGTTCTTC.

The chain is built from TRBV7-8 and TRBJ2-3; no clear D. Germline V gives CDR1 SGHVS, CDR2 FQNEAQ. Trimming pared 4 bases from V and 4 bases from J, leaving 9 bases between. The CDR3 loop spans 13 amino acids. The CDR3 nucleotides are TGTGCCAGCAGCTCCGGTCCGCCAGATACGCAGTATTTT. The encoded protein is CASSSGPPDTQYF.

The chain recombines TRBV6-5 with TRBJ2-7; 9 positions agree with TRBD2. J lost 5 bases, V lost 5 bases, and 4 bases had no gene match. The germline V gene encodes CDR1 MNHEY and CDR2 SVGAGI. The CDR3 length is 13 residues. CDR3 nucleotide sequence: TGTGCCAGCAGTCTAGCGGGAAGGAACGAGCAGTACTTC. Protein sequence: CASSLAGRNEQYF.

The J gene is TRBJ2-1, the V gene TRBV10-2; D is perhaps TRBD2 (6 bases). Trimming removed 7 bases at V and 4 bases at J, with 14 bases between. The CDR3 is 14 amino acids. The germline gives CDR1 WSHSY, CDR2 SAAADI. In DNA form, the CDR3 reads TGCGCCAGCACGCGGGCTAGCGAATACAATGAGCAGTTCTTC. This translates into CASTRASEYNEQFF.

The chain combines TRBV5-6 with TRBJ2-3; 9 bases line up with TRBD1. Germline assignment: CDR1 SGHDT and CDR2 YYEEEE. This CDR3 has 16 amino acids. The J segment lost 4 bases and the V segment lost 4 bases, leaving 10 bases of the junction unmatched. The chain's CDR3 is CASSPSYRGPADTQYF. Here the CDR3 DNA reads TGTGCCAGCAGCCCTTCCTACAGGGGGCCAGCAGATACGCAGTATTTT.

In this sample, this clone turned up a few times. The genes are TRBV10-3 and TRBJ2-5; D is perhaps TRBD1 (6 bases). Germline V gene lookup returns CDR1 ENHRY and CDR2 SYGVKD. The CDR3 covers 14 residues. Trimming took 3 bases from V and 2 from J, leaving 10 bases between them. Here the CDR3 reads CAISERDIQETQYF. DNA of the CDR3: TGTGCCATCAGTGAAAGGGACATTCAAGAGACCCAGTACTTC.

The sample holds a few counts of this clone. V is TRBV7-3 and J is TRBJ2-1; D is ambiguous. The CDR3 is 13 residues long. Trimming took off 3 bases at V and 5 bases at J, with 8 bases between the two ends. Germline loops: CDR1 SGHTA, CDR2 FQGTGA. The DNA of the CDR3 is TGTGCCAGCAGCTTTGCGCTACACAATGAGCAGTTCTTC. Translation: CASSFALHNEQFF.

J is TRBJ2-2 and V is TRBV10-3, with a tentative D call TRBD2 (6 bases). V lost 6 bases, J lost 6 bases, and 11 bases lay in between. The length of the CDR3 is 13 residues. CDR1 is ENHRY, CDR2 SYGVKD, per germline. The CDR3 bases are TGTGCCATCAGCGGACTACTGGCCGGGGAGCTGTTTTTT. Its translation: CAISGLLAGELFF.

This clone was counted a few times. CDR3 DNA: TGTGCCAGCAGTGGGACTAGCGGGTCCACCGGGGAGCTGTTTTTT. Its translation is CASSGTSGSTGELFF. This chain joins TRBV2 and TRBJ2-2, with TRBD2 matching over 11 bases. Losses at the gene ends were 4 bases for V and 4 bases for J; bases not matched to a gene: 2. The CDR3 runs 15 residues. Germline values: CDR1 SNHLY, CDR2 FYNNEI.

This clone showed up just once. The rearrangement joins TRBV27 to TRBJ2-1, with D maybe TRBD1 (5 bases). The CDR3 has 17 amino acids. Germline V gene sequence: CDR1 MNHEY, CDR2 SMNVEV (reference sequence). V was shortened by 5 bases and J by 6 bases, with 23 bases between the two germline ends. The CDR3, as DNA: TGTGCCAGCAGTCATCAAACCGGGCTAAGGGGCGCCAATGAGCAGTTCTTC. Amino acids: CASSHQTGLRGANEQFF.

This rearrangement joins TRBV9 to TRBJ2-5; 11 bases line up with TRBD2. Germline loops: CDR1 SGDLS, CDR2 YYNGEE. The CDR3 covers 15 residues. V shed 2 bases and J 2 bases; nucleotides not matched to a gene: 2. The CDR3 protein is CASSVIAGGQETQYF. CDR3 in DNA: TGTGCCAGCAGCGTGATAGCGGGAGGGCAAGAGACCCAGTACTTC.

This chain uses TRBV9 with TRBJ2-7; D is perhaps TRBD1 (5 bases). This CDR3 region has 13 residues. Deletions cut 3 bases from V and 5 bases from J, with 12 bases between. Per the germline V gene, CDR1 is SGDLS and CDR2 is YYNGEE. The CDR3 loop is CASSEMGRDEQYF. DNA for the CDR3: TGTGCCAGCAGCGAGATGGGCAGGGACGAGCAGTACTTC.

This clone was seen more than once but under ten times. The chain couples TRBV30 to TRBJ1-4, with D tentatively TRBD1 (5 bases). V was shortened by 5 bases and J by 4 bases, with 17 bases between the two germline ends. The length of the CDR3 is 15 residues. The V gene's germline CDR1 is GTSNPN and CDR2 SVGIG (reference sequence). The CDR3 reads CAWHLGGDRNEKLFF. The CDR3 nucleotides are TGTGCCTGGCACCTGGGAGGGGACCGTAATGAAAAACTGTTTTTT.

The chain combines TRBV7-9 with TRBJ2-5; weak D call: TRBD2 (6 bases). Per germline, CDR1 SEHNR and CDR2 FQNEAQ (reference sequence). CDR3 length: 14 residues. Deletions cut 4 bases from V and 2 bases from J, with 11 bases between. CDR3 in amino acids: CASSYVAEQETQYF. CDR3 sequence (DNA): TGTGCCAGCAGCTATGTAGCGGAGCAAGAGACCCAGTACTTC.

The CDR3 protein is CASRSRGGATGNTIYF. In DNA, the CDR3 is TGTGCCAGCAGGTCCCGAGGGGGCGCGACTGGAAACACCATATATTTT. This chain joins TRBV7-2 and TRBJ1-3; 7 bases align to TRBD1. CDR3 length: 16 residues. The junction had 10 bases not matched to a gene; V was cut back by 6 bases and J by 2 bases. Germline V gene sequence: CDR1 SGHTA, CDR2 FQGNSA.

This chain links TRBV7-3 with TRBJ2-1; 9 bases match TRBD2. Germline CDR1 reads SGHTA; CDR2 reads FQGTGA. This CDR3 has 17 residues. The V segment lost 1 base and the J segment 6 bases; nucleotides outside the gene matches: 10. CDR3 nucleotide sequence: TGTGCCAGCAGCTTAAGGTGGGCTAGCGGGAACAGCAATGAGCAGTTCTTC. As protein: CASSLRWASGNSNEQFF.